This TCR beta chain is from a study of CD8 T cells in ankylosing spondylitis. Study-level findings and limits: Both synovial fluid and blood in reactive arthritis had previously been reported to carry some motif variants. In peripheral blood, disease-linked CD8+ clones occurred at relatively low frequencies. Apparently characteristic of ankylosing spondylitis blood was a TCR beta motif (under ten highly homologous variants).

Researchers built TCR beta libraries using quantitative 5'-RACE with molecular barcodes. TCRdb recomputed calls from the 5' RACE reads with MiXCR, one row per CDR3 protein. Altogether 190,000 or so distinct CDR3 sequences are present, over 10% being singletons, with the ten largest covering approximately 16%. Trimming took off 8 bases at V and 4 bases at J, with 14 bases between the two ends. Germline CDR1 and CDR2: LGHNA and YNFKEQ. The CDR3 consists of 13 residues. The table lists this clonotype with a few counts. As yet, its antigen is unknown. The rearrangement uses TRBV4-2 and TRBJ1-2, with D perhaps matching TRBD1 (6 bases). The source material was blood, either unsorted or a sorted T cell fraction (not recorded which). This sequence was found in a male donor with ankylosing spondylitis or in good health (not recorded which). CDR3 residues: CASGGAGIYGYTF. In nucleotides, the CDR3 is TGTGCCAGCGGGGGGGCAGGGATCTATGGCTACACCTTC.